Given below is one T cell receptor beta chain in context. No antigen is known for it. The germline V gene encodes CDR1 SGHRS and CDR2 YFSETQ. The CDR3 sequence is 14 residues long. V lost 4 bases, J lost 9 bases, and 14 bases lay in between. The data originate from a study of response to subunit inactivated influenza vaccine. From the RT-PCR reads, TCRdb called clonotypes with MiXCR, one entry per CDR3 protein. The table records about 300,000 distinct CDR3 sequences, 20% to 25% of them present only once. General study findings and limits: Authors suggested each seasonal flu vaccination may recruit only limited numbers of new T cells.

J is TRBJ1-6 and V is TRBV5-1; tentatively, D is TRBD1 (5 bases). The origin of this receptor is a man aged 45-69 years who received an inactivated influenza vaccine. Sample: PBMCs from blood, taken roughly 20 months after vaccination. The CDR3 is CASSPSGPSSPLHF. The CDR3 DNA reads TGCGCCAGCAGCCCGTCGGGGCCCAGTTCACCCCTCCACTTT. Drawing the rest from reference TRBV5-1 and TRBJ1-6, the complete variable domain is KAGVTQTPRYLIKTRGQQVTLSCSPISGHRSVSWYQQTPGQGLQFLFEYFSETQRNKGNFPGRFSGRQFSNSRSEMNVSTLELGDSALYLCASSPSGPSSPLHFGNGTRLTVT.